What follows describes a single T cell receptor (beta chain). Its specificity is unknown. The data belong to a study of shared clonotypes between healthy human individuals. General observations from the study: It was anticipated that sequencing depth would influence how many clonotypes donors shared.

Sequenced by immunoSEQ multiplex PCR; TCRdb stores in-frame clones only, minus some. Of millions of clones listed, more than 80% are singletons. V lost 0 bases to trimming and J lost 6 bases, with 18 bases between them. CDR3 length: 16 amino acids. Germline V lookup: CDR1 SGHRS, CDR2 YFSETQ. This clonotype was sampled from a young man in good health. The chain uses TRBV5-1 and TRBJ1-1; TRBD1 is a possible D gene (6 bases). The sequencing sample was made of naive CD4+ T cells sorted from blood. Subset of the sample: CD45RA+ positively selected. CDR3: CASSLVGGHEGAEAFF. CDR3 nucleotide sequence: TGCGCCAGCAGCTTGGTGGGGGGGCACGAGGGAGCTGAAGCTTTCTTT.